The 16 T cell receptor beta chains given below trace back to one sample, sequenced in a study of blood T cell repertoires in COVID-19. The table came from immunoSEQ multiplex PCR; TCRdb's copy has only in-frame clones and leaves some out. The data hold 300,000 or so clones, with less than 90% observed a single time. The sample was PBMCs or T cells enriched from blood (not recorded which). The source of these receptors is a woman aged 25 to 39 who had recovered from COVID-19.

This chain links TRBV10-3 with TRBJ2-1; TRBD2 aligns across 8 bases. Germline V gene sequence: CDR1 ENHRY, CDR2 SYGVKD. Germline trimming cut 0 bases from V and 6 bases from J; bases unmatched to any gene: 4. This CDR3 has 15 amino acids. CDR3 DNA: TGTGCCATCAGTGAGTCCGGGGGGGCTGGCAATGAGCAGTTCTTC. It specifies CAISESGGAGNEQFF.

The chain carries TRBV10-2 and TRBJ2-3; D gene unclear. V was pared by 2 bases and J by 3 bases, with 9 bases between. Germline CDR1 reads WSHSY; CDR2 reads SAAADI. This CDR3 comprises 14 residues. The CDR3 loop is CASSENSRTDTQYF. The CDR3 DNA sequence: TGCGCCAGCAGTGAGAATTCCCGGACAGATACGCAGTATTTT.

This clone has just one count. CDR3 nucleotide sequence: TGTGCCAGCAGACTACACGTAGCCAAAAACATTCAGTACTTC. Its protein product is CASRLHVAKNIQYF. V is TRBV2 and J is TRBJ2-4; D remains unclear. Germline CDR1 is SNHLY and CDR2 is FYNNEI. Trimming left V 6 bases short and J 0 bases short, with 9 bases between. This CDR3 has 14 amino acids. The full variable domain, with the rest looked up from reference TRBV2 and TRBJ2-4, is EPEVTQTPSHQVTQMGQEVILRCVPISNHLYFYWYRQILGQKVEFLVSFYNNEISEKSEIFDDQFSVERPDGSNFTLKIRSTKLEDSAMYFCASRLHVAKNIQYFGAGTRLSVL.

The rearrangement joins TRBV10-1 to TRBJ2-5; no definite D call. Germline CDR1 is WNHNN and CDR2 is SYGVQD (reference sequence). CDR3 length: 12 residues. Trimming removed 7 bases from V and 5 bases from J, with 11 bases in between. The CDR3 coding sequence is TGCGCCAGCATGACCCTGGGCGAGACCCAGTACTTC. Residues: CASMTLGETQYF.

The gene calls are TRBV6-6 and TRBJ2-7; no clear D gene. The CDR3 has 14 residues. In germline, CDR1 is MNHNY, CDR2 SVGAGI (reference sequence). CDR3 DNA sequence: TGTGTCACAAACGAAAGTGGCGGATCCTACGAGCAGTACTTC. Its translation: CVTNESGGSYEQYF.

The V gene is TRBV4-1, the J gene TRBJ2-7, with 13 nucleotides matching TRBD2. The V gene end was trimmed by 0 bases and the J gene end by 0 bases; junction bases not matched to a gene: 2. Per the germline V gene, CDR1 is MGHRA and CDR2 is YSYEKL. The CDR3 is 17 amino acids. CDR3 coding DNA: TGCGCCAGCAGCCAAGAGACTAGCGGGGGGAGCTCCTACGAGCAGTACTTC. Its translation: CASSQETSGGSSYEQYF.

V and J are TRBV5-1 and TRBJ1-4, with 7 positions matching TRBD1. CDR3 length: 14 amino acids. V was pared by 4 bases and J by 8 bases, with 8 bases of the junction left unmatched. Germline V gene sequence: CDR1 SGHRS, CDR2 YFSETQ. CDR3 bases: TGCGCCAGCAGCCAGTCGTTACAGGGGGAAAAACTGTTTTTT. This codes for CASSQSLQGEKLFF.

The CDR3 is CASTKSRDTNSPLHF. DNA for the CDR3: TGTGCCAGCACTAAGTCCCGGGACACAAATTCACCCCTCCACTTT. The V gene is TRBV2, the J gene TRBJ1-6; D may be TRBD1 (6 bases). CDR3 length equals 15 residues. Trimming took off 7 bases at V and 7 bases at J, with 17 bases between the two ends. Looked up from germline, CDR1 is SNHLY and CDR2 is FYNNEI.

Only a few counts were recorded for this clone. V is TRBV19 and J is TRBJ1-5, with TRBD1 identical over 9 bases. After removal of 3 bases from V and 7 bases from J, the junction contained 1 base not matched to a gene. There are 13 residues in the CDR3. Germline-derived CDR1 and CDR2 are LNHDA and SQIVND (reference sequence). CDR3 loop: CASSMTGGQPQHF. Written as DNA, the CDR3 is TGTGCCAGTAGTATGACAGGGGGACAGCCCCAGCATTTT. The whole variable domain, remainder taken from reference TRBV19 and TRBJ1-5, is DGGITQSPKYLFRKEGQNVTLSCEQNLNHDAMYWYRQDPGQGLRLIYYSQIVNDFQKGDIAEGYSVSREKKESFPLTVTSAQKNPTAFYLCASSMTGGQPQHFGDGTRLSIL.

The rearrangement joins TRBV5-1 to TRBJ2-5; D is ambiguous. V was shortened by 0 bases and J by 3 bases, with 3 bases between the two germline ends. Germline V lookup: CDR1 SGHRS, CDR2 YFSETQ. The CDR3 sequence is 12 residues long. The CDR3 bases are TGCGCCAGCAGCTTGGCAAAAGAGACCCAGTACTTC. Translation gives CASSLAKETQYF.

This rearrangement joins TRBV6-2 or TRBV6-3 to TRBJ2-1, with 8 bases identical to TRBD1. The V segment lost 5 bases and the J segment 1 base; nucleotides outside the gene matches: 4. The CDR3 sequence is 15 residues long. CDR1 MNHEY and CDR2 SVGEGT come from the germline V gene. The chain's CDR3 is CASSQQGASYNEQFF. CDR3 DNA: TGTGCCAGCAGTCAGCAGGGGGCTTCCTACAATGAGCAGTTCTTC.

Only one count was recorded for this clone. The J gene is TRBJ1-1, the V gene TRBV25-1, with D tentatively TRBD1 (6 bases). The V gene lost 0 bases and the J gene lost 8 bases, with 13 bases spanning the gap. There are 14 residues in the CDR3. CDR1 MGHDK and CDR2 SYGVNS come from the germline V gene. The CDR3 here is CASSEYGDTMEAFF. In DNA, the CDR3 is TGTGCCAGCAGTGAATACGGGGACACCATGGAAGCTTTCTTT. The entire variable domain, with the rest obtained from reference TRBV25-1 and TRBJ1-1, is as follows: EADIYQTPRYLVIGTGKKITLECSQTMGHDKMYWYQQDPGMELHLIHYSYGVNSTEKGDLSSESTVSRIRTEHFPLTLESARPSHTSQYLCASSEYGDTMEAFFGQGTRLTVV.

This chain uses TRBV5-1 with TRBJ2-1; 9 bases line up with TRBD1. This CDR3 is 15 amino acids long. Germline V gene data show CDR1 as SGHRS and CDR2 as YFSETQ. The trim removed 0 bases at V and 5 bases at J, leaving 3 bases unmatched. CDR3 sequence reads: CASSLGDRVDNEQFF. The CDR3 DNA reads as TGCGCCAGCAGCTTGGGGGACAGGGTCGACAATGAGCAGTTCTTC.

The chain combines TRBV6-5 with TRBJ2-7, with a tentative D call TRBD1 (6 bases). Germline V gives CDR1 MNHEY, CDR2 SVGAGI. V dropped 5 bases and J dropped 0 bases, with 11 bases sitting between them. This CDR3 is 14 amino acids long. The CDR3 protein is CASSPTGVSYEQYF. In DNA, the CDR3 is TGTGCCAGCAGTCCGACAGGAGTCTCCTACGAGCAGTACTTC.

This chain joins TRBV9 and TRBJ2-2; D remains unclear. The CDR3 is 15 amino acids. Germline CDR1 SGDLS, CDR2 YYNGEE. V lost 5 bases to trimming and J lost 0 bases, with 11 bases between them. The CDR3 DNA reads TGTGCCAGCAGTCCAGCGCCGTCGAACACCGGGGAGCTGTTTTTT. It codes for CASSPAPSNTGELFF.

In the case of this clone: Additional DNA sequences in this sample encode the identical CDR3. The V and J genes are TRBV24-1 and TRBJ1-1; D is undetermined. V was shortened by 3 bases and J by 3 bases, with 4 bases between the two germline ends. Germline V gene sequence: CDR1 KGHDR, CDR2 SFDVKD. The CDR3 runs to 12 residues. The CDR3 DNA sequence: TGTGCCACCAGTGATCGTGACACTGAAGCTTTCTTT. Its translation is CATSDRDTEAFF.